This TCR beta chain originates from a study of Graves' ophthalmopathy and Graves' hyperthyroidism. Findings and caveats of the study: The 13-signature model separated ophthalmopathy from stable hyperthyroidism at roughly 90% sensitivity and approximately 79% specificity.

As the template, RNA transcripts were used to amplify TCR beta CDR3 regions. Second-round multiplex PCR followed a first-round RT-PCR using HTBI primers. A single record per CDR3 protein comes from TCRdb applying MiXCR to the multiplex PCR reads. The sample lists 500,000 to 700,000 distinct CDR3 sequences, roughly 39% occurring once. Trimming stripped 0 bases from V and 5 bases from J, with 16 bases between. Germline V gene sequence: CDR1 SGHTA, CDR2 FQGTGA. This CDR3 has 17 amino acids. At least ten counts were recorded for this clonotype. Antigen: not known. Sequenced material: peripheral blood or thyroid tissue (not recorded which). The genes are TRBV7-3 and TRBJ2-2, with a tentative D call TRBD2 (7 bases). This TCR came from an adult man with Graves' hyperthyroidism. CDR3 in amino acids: CASSLTAAGARTGELFF. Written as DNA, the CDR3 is TGTGCCAGCAGCTTAACGGCGGCGGGGGCGCGGACCGGGGAGCTGTTTTTT.